One sample yielded the 17 T cell receptor beta chains listed below, sequenced in a study of CD8 T cells in Susac syndrome. Random hexamers primed reverse transcription of about 0.45 to 1 ug RNA. TCRdb fed the immunoSEQ multiplex PCR reads into MiXCR, producing one record per CDR3 protein. The profile shows 120,000 or so distinct CDR3 sequences, roughly 95% of them singletons. The material sequenced was CD4+ T cells from PBMCs. These receptors were obtained from a human donor with Susac syndrome.

The chain combines TRBV12-3 or TRBV12-4 with TRBJ2-2, with a tentative D call TRBD2 (5 bases). V lost 3 bases and J 5 bases, leaving 10 bases between the germline ends. CDR3 length: 14 amino acids. CDR3 loop: CASSFDGGTGELFF. DNA for the CDR3: TGTGCCAGCAGTTTTGACGGCGGGACCGGGGAGCTGTTTTTT.

The chain links TRBV7-9 to TRBJ2-5; D possibly corresponds to TRBD2 (6 bases). The V end was cut by 5 bases, the J end by 5 bases, with 21 bases between. Germline assignment: CDR1 SEHNR and CDR2 FQNEAQ (reference sequence). CDR3 size: 16 residues. Here the CDR3 DNA reads TGTGCCAGCAGCGCGCGGAGCGGGCCCCGATCCGAGACCCAGTACTTC. Its translation is CASSARSGPRSETQYF.

The chain has TRBV5-4 and TRBJ2-2, with 9 bases lining up with TRBD2. The length of the CDR3 is 16 residues. The ends lost 6 bases at V and 3 bases at J; junction bases unmatched: 9. Germline V gene sequence: CDR1 SGHNT, CDR2 YYREEE (reference sequence). CDR3 in DNA: TGTGCCAGCAATCTGAGGCTAGCGGGATACACCGGGGAGCTGTTTTTT. The encoded protein is CASNLRLAGYTGELFF.

V usage is TRBV11-2 and J usage is TRBJ2-1; D is possibly TRBD1 (6 bases). V dropped 1 base and J dropped 4 bases, with 11 bases sitting between them. This CDR3 has 15 amino acids. CDR1 is SGHAT and CDR2 is FQNNGV in the germline V gene. CDR3 loop: CASSLVPGVYNEQFF. CDR3 nucleotides: TGTGCCAGCAGCTTAGTCCCAGGGGTTTACAATGAGCAGTTCTTC.

The CDR3 reads CASSHTSGSADTQYF. Written as DNA, the CDR3 is TGCGCCAGCAGCCATACTAGCGGGAGCGCAGATACGCAGTATTTT. This chain uses TRBV5-1 with TRBJ2-3; 11 positions match TRBD2. The trim removed 4 bases at V and 4 bases at J, leaving 5 bases unmatched. Germline V lookup: CDR1 SGHRS, CDR2 YFSETQ. The CDR3 runs 15 residues.

A few counts support this clonotype. This chain uses TRBV28 with TRBJ2-5; 11 positions match TRBD2. This CDR3 has 14 residues. Germline V gene lookup returns CDR1 MDHEN and CDR2 SYDVKM. The V and J ends lost 5 bases and 4 bases, in that order; junction bases with no gene match: 3. CDR3 in amino acids: CASSQLAGAETQYF. Here the CDR3 DNA reads TGTGCCAGCAGTCAACTAGCGGGAGCAGAGACCCAGTACTTC.

This chain uses TRBV29-1 with TRBJ1-1, with D possibly being TRBD1 (5 bases). This CDR3 region has 14 residues. Germline CDR1 reads SQVTM; CDR2 reads ANQGSEA. V was trimmed by 6 bases and J by 1 base, leaving 15 bases between them. CDR3 loop: CSVEIQVQNTEAFF. Written as DNA, the CDR3 is TGCAGCGTGGAAATACAGGTACAGAACACTGAAGCTTTCTTT. The full variable domain, completed using reference TRBV29-1 and TRBJ1-1, is SAVISQKPSRDICQRGTSLTIQCQVDSQVTMMFWYRQQPGQSLTLIATANQGSEATYESGFVIDKFPISRPNLTFSTLTVSNMSPEDSSIYLCSVEIQVQNTEAFFGQGTRLTVV.

V gene TRBV7-3 combines with J gene TRBJ2-7; 7 nucleotides agree with TRBD1. Trimming removed 2 bases from V and 6 bases from J; junction bases left unmatched: 13. This CDR3 comprises 16 residues. In germline, CDR1 is SGHTA, CDR2 FQGTGA. In DNA form, the CDR3 reads TGTGCCAGCAGCTTACAGGGTGACAGGGTGCCTGCCGAGCAGTACTTC. Translated, it gives CASSLQGDRVPAEQYF.

The chain joins TRBV19 to TRBJ2-1; D remains ambiguous. In germline, CDR1 is LNHDA, CDR2 SQIVND (reference sequence). The CDR3 sequence is 11 residues long. With 4 bases removed from V and 4 bases from J, the gap between germline ends came to 2 bases. The CDR3 is CASSRYNEQFF. The CDR3 bases are TGTGCCAGTAGTAGATACAATGAGCAGTTCTTC.

This chain joins TRBV25-1 and TRBJ1-4; D gene ambiguous. Per germline, CDR1 MGHDK and CDR2 SYGVNS. The CDR3 length is 14 residues. V was clipped by 5 bases and J by 7 bases, with 14 bases between them. The CDR3 here is CASSWGSGSEKLFF. In DNA form, the CDR3 reads TGTGCCAGCAGTTGGGGTTCTGGGAGTGAAAAACTGTTTTTT.

V gene TRBV29-1 combines with J gene TRBJ1-1; D is unresolved. Germline V CDR1 and CDR2: SQVTM, ANQGSEA. V was clipped by 4 bases and J by 1 base, with 7 bases between them. This CDR3 has 12 residues. CDR3: CSVGSPNTEAFF. The CDR3 region has the DNA TGCAGCGTTGGGTCCCCGAACACTGAAGCTTTCTTT.

In its sample, this clonotype was seen once. The V call is TRBV24-1, the J call TRBJ2-1, with TRBD2 matching 9 bases. Per the germline V gene, CDR1 is KGHDR and CDR2 is SFDVKD. The CDR3 sequence is 16 residues long. J lost 5 bases, V lost 4 bases, and 8 bases had no gene match. CDR3 DNA: TGTGCCACCAGTGACCCGGGACTAGCATACAACAATGAGCAGTTCTTC. Translating it yields CATSDPGLAYNNEQFF.

This sequence joins TRBV18 and TRBJ1-2; D gene unclear. Trimming took 2 bases from V and 2 from J, leaving 9 bases between them. The CDR3 is 14 amino acids. Germline-derived CDR1 and CDR2 are KGHSH and LQKENI. Here the CDR3 DNA reads TGTGCCAGCTCACCATCCACAGACAACTATGGCTACACCTTC. It translates to CASSPSTDNYGYTF.

This chain joins TRBV30 and TRBJ1-1; D is perhaps TRBD1 (6 bases). The germline V gene has CDR1 GTSNPN and CDR2 SVGIG (reference sequence). The CDR3 runs 13 residues. The ends were cut back, 4 bases at V and 3 bases at J, with 12 bases in the middle. The CDR3 sequence is CAWMDRGDTEAFF. CDR3 nucleotide sequence: TGTGCCTGGATGGACAGAGGAGACACTGAAGCTTTCTTT.

This chain connects TRBV30 to TRBJ2-1; the match to TRBD2 covers 9 bases. Germline CDR1 and CDR2: GTSNPN and SVGIG (reference sequence). The ends lost 1 base at V and 6 bases at J; junction bases unmatched: 4. CDR3 size: 14 residues. CDR3 in amino acids: CAWSGLAGVNEQFF. The CDR3 nucleotides read TGTGCCTGGAGTGGTTTAGCGGGAGTCAATGAGCAGTTCTTC.

This chain joins TRBV7-8 and TRBJ2-1; 8 nucleotides align to TRBD1. The CDR3 contains 15 residues. Germline V gene sequence: CDR1 SGHVS, CDR2 FQNEAQ. V dropped 4 bases and J dropped 8; count of bases not matched to a gene: 10. The CDR3 loop is CASSSAVQGAHEQFF. CDR3 bases: TGTGCCAGCAGCTCAGCGGTGCAGGGGGCTCATGAGCAGTTCTTC.

The V and J genes are TRBV29-1 and TRBJ1-1; D possibly corresponds to TRBD1 (6 bases). V was shortened by 7 bases and J by 10 bases, with 16 bases between the two germline ends. The length of the CDR3 is 11 residues. Germline CDR1 is SQVTM and CDR2 is ANQGSEA. The CDR3: CSADHGGVAFF. In DNA, the CDR3 is TGCAGCGCCGATCACGGGGGCGTAGCTTTCTTT.